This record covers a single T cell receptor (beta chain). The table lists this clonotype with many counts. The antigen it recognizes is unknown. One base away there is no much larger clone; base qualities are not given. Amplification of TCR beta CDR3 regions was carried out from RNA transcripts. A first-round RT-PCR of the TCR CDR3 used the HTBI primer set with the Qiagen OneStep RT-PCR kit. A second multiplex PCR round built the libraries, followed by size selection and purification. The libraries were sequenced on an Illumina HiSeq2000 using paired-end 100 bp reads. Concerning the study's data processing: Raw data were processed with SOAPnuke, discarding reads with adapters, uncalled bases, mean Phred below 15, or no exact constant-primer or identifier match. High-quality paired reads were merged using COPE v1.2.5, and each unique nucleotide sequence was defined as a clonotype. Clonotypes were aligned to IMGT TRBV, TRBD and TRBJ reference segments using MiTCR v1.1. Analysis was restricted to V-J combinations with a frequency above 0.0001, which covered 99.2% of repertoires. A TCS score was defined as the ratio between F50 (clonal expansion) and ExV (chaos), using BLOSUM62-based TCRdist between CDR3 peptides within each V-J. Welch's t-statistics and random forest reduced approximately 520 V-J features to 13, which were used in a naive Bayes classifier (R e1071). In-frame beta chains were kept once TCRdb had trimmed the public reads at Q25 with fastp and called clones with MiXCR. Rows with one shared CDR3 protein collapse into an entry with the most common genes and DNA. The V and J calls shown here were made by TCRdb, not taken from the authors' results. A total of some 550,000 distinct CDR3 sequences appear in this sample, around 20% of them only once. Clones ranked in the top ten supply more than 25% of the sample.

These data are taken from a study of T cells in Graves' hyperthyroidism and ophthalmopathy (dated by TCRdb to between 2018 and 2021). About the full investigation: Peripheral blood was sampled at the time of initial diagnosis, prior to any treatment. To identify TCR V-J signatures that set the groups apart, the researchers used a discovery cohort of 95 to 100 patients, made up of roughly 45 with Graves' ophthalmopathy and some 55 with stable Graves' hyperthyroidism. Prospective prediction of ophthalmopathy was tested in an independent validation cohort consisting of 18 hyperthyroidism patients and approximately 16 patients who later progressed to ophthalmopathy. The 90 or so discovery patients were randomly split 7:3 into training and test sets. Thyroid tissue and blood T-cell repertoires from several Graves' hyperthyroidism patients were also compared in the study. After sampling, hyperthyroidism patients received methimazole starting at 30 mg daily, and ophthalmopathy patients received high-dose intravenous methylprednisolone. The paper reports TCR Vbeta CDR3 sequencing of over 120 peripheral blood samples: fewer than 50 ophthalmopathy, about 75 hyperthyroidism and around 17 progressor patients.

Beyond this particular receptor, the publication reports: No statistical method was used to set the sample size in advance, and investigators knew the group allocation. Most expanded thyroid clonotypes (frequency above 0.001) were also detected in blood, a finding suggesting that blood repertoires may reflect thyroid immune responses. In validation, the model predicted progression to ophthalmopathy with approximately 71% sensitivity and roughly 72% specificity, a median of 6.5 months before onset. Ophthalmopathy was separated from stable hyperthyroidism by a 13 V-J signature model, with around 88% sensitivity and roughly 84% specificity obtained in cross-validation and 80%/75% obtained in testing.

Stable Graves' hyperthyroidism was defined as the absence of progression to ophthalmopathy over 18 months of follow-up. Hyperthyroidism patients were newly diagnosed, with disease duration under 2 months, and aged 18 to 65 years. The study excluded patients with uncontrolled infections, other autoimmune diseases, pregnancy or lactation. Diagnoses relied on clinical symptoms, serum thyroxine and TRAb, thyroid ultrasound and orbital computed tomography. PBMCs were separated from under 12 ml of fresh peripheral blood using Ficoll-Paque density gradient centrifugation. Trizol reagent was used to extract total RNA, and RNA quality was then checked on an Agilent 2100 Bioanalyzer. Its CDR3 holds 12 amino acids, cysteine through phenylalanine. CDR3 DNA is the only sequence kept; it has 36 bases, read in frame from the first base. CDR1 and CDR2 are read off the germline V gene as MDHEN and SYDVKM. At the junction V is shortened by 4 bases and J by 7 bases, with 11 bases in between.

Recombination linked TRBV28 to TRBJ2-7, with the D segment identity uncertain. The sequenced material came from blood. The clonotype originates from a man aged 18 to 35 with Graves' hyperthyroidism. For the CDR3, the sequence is CASSSRREEQYF. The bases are TGTGCCAGCAGTTCCCGAAGGGAAGAGCAGTACTTC.